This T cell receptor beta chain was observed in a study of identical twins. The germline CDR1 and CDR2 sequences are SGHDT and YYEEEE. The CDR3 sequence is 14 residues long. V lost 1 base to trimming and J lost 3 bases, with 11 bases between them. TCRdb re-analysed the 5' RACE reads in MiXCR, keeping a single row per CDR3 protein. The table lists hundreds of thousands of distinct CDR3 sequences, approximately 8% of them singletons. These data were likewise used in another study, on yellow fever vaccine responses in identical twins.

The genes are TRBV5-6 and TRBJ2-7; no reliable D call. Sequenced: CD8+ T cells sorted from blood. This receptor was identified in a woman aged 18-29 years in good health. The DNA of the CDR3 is TGTGCCAGCAGCTTGTGGAACGCCCGCTACGAGCAGTACTTC. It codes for CASSLWNARYEQYF. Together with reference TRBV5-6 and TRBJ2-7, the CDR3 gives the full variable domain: DAGVTQSPTHLIKTRGQQVTLRCSPKSGHDTVSWYQQALGQGPQFIFQYYEEEERQRGNFPDRFSGHQFPNYSSELNVNALLLGDSALYLCASSLWNARYEQYFGPGTRLTVT.